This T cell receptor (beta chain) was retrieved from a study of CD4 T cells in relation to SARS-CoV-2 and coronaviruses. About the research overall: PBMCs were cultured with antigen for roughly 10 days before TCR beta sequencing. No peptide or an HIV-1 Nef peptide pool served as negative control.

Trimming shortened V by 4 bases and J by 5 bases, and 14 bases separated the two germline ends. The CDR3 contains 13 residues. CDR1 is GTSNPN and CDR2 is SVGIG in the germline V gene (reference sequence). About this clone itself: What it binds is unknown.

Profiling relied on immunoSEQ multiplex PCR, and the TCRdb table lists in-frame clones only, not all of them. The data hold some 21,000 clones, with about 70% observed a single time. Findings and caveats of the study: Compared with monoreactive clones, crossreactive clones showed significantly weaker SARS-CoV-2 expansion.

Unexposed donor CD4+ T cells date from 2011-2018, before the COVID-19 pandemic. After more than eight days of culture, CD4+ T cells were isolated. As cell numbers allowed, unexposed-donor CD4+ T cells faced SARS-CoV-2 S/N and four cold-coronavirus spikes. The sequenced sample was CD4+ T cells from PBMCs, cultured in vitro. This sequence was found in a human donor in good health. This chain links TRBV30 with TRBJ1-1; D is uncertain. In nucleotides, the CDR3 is TGTGCCTGGACCCCCCGTCGGGAGACTGAAGCTTTCTTT. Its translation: CAWTPRRETEAFF.